This T cell receptor (beta chain) was sequenced during a study of T-cell reconstitution after alpha-beta-depleted transplantation in children. Germline V gene lookup returns CDR1 SGHRS and CDR2 YFSETQ. This CDR3 has 15 residues. V lost 0 bases to trimming and J lost 4 bases; unmatched junction nucleotides: 4. The authors prepared the TCRbeta library with unique molecular identifiers. TCRdb analysed the PCR reads with MiXCR anew, one entry per CDR3 protein. Here the sample spans approximately 420,000 distinct CDR3 sequences, roughly 10% being singletons. The material sequenced was PBMCs from the stem cell graft donor, taken from the stem cell graft. The rearrangement links TRBV5-1 to TRBJ1-1; 9 nucleotides match TRBD1. This TCR derives from a human donor who donated a stem cell graft to a child with acute myeloid leukemia. The CDR3 DNA follows: TGCGCCAGCAGCTTGGAGGGACAGGGATTCACTGAAGCTTTCTTT. It yields the protein CASSLEGQGFTEAFF.